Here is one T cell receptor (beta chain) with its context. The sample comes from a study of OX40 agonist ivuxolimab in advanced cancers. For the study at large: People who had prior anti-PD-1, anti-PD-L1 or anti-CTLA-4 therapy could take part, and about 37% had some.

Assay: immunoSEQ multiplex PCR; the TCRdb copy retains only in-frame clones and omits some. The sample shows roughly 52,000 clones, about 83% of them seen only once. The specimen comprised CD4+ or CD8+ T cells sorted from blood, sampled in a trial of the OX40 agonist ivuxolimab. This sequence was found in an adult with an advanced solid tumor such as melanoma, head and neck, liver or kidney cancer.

CDR3 DNA: TGTGCCAGCAGTTACTTCGGACAGGGAGGTGGAGAGGAGCAGTTCTTC. Translating gives CASSYFGQGGGEEQFF. The chain joins TRBV6-6 to TRBJ2-1, with 8 bases matching TRBD1. This CDR3 contains 16 residues. J lost 10 bases, V lost 1 base, and 12 bases had no gene match. Germline values: CDR1 MNHNY, CDR2 SVGAGI (reference sequence).